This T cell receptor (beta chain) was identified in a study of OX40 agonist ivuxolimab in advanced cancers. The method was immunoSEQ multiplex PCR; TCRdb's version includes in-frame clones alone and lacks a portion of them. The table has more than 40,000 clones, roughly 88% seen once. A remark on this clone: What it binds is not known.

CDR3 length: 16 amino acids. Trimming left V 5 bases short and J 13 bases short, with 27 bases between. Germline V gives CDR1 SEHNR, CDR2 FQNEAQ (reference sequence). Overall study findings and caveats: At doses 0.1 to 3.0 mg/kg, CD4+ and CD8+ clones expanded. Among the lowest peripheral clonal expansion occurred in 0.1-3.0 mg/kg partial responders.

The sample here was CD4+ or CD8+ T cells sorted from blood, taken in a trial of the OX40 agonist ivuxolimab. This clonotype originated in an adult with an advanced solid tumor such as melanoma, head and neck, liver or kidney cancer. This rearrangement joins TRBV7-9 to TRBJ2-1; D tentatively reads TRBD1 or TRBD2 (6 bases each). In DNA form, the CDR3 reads TGTGCCAGCAGCCCGCTGGGGGGCCCGTCACAATTGTATCAGTTCTTC. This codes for CASSPLGGPSQLYQFF. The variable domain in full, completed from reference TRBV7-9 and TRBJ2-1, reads DTGVSQNPRHKITKRGQNVTFRCDPISEHNRLYWYRQTLGQGPEFLTYFQNEAQLEKSRLLSDRFSAERPKGSFSTLEIQRTEQGDSAMYLCASSPLGGPSQLYQFFGPGTRLTVL.